This is a list of T cell receptor beta chains from one sample in a study of T-cell reconstitution after alpha-beta-depleted transplantation in children. Using its own MiXCR run on the PCR reads, TCRdb lists one record per CDR3 protein. The table includes about 440,000 distinct CDR3 sequences, over 40% detected once. Sequenced material: PBMCs, taken before TCRalphabeta/CD19-depleted stem cell transplant. Receptor source: a girl aged 2-10 years with aplastic anemia, due to receive a stem cell transplant. CDR3s include the opening cysteine and the closing phenylalanine or tryptophan. Each record gives: clone size, J gene, D gene, V gene, CDR3 DNA, CDR3 protein. D genes are given only for firm matches. Not every row has a clone size; where given, it reads once, few, many or a size class.

-,TRBJ2-1,-,TRBV18,TGTGCCAGCTCACCAACCCAACCGGGAGCAAATGAGCAGTTCTTC,CASSPTQPGANEQFF
few,TRBJ2-7,-,TRBV7-9,TGTGCCAGCAGCCTGGTGGGGCCGCAGGCCACGGCCTACGAGCAGTACTTC,CASSLVGPQATAYEQYF
many,TRBJ1-1,-,TRBV12-3/TRBV12-4,TGTGCCAGCAGTTTACGGAGAGGCGCCAACACTGAAGCTTTCTTT,CASSLRRGANTEAFF
once,TRBJ2-7,TRBD2,TRBV27,TGTGCCAGCACCGGTGAGGGACTAGCGGCGGGCGAGCAGTACTTC,CASTGEGLAAGEQYF
-,TRBJ1-6,TRBD1,TRBV10-3,TGTGCCGCCACCGGGACAGACAATTCACCCCTCCACTTT,CAATGTDNSPLHF
-,TRBJ2-1,-,TRBV12-3/TRBV12-4,TGTGCCAGCAGACCCCAGGGTCATGAGCAGTTCTTC,CASRPQGHEQFF
-,TRBJ2-2,TRBD2,TRBV5-1,TGCGCCAGCAGCTCCGGACTAGCGGGGGCCACCGGGGAGCTGTTTTTT,CASSSGLAGATGELFF
-,TRBJ2-1,TRBD2,TRBV15,TGTGCCACCAGCAGAGAACAAGGACTAGCGGACAATGAGCAGTTCTTC,CATSREQGLADNEQFF
many,TRBJ2-1,-,TRBV20-1,TGCAGTGCGGGAGGGACAACAGGGGGGAATGAGCAGTTCTTC,CSAGGTTGGNEQFF
once,TRBJ2-1,-,TRBV12-3/TRBV12-4,TGTGCCAGCAGTTTTGTAGCGGAGGGCCGCAACAATGAGCAGTTCTTC,CASSFVAEGRNNEQFF
-,TRBJ2-7,TRBD1,TRBV4-1,TGCGCCAGCAGCCAAGAAAGACAGGGCCCCTACGAGCAGTACTTC,CASSQERQGPYEQYF
-,TRBJ2-5,TRBD2,TRBV20-1,TGCAGTGCTGACCATAGGACTAGTGAGACCCAGTACTTC,CSADHRTSETQYF
few,TRBJ1-6,-,TRBV20-1,TGCAGTGCTCCCATCCTGAGGGGCTCGAATTCACCCCTCCACTTT,CSAPILRGSNSPLHF
few,TRBJ2-3,-,TRBV20-1,TGCAGTGCTAGAACCCCAGGCGGGTCAAGCACAGATACGCAGTATTTT,CSARTPGGSSTDTQYF
many,TRBJ2-5,-,TRBV4-1,TGCGCCAGCAGCCCGTGGACGGAGGAAGAGACCCAGTACTTC,CASSPWTEEETQYF
few,TRBJ2-3,TRBD2,TRBV5-6,TGTGCCAGCAGCTCCATAGCGGGGTACACAGATACGCAGTATTTT,CASSSIAGYTDTQYF
-,TRBJ1-1,TRBD1,TRBV7-2,TGTGCCAGCAGCGTCCGCCAGGGGGCGATGGAAGCTTTCTTT,CASSVRQGAMEAFF
many,TRBJ2-3,-,TRBV6-1,TGTGCCAGCAGTGCCGGGGATACGCAGTATTTT,CASSAGDTQYF
many,TRBJ2-3,-,TRBV20-1,TGCAGTGCGCGCCTAGCAAATACGCAGTATTTT,CSARLANTQYF
many,TRBJ2-1,TRBD2,TRBV10-3,TGTGCCACCGCTCCTATTAGCGGGAGTATGGATGAGCAGTTCTTC,CATAPISGSMDEQFF
many,TRBJ2-3,TRBD2,TRBV15,TGTGCCACCACCACCTCCAGCGGGAGGCGAAAAGATACGCAGTATTTT,CATTTSSGRRKDTQYF
-,TRBJ2-3,-,TRBV20-1,TGCAGTGCTACGAACCCGGGGGCCAGGACAGATACGCAGTATTTT,CSATNPGARTDTQYF
many,TRBJ2-3,TRBD1,TRBV27,TGTGCCAGCAGTCCGGACAGGGTTGCCGATACGCAGTATTTT,CASSPDRVADTQYF
-,TRBJ2-3,TRBD2,TRBV3-1,TGTGCCAGCAGCCAAGGTAGTAGCGGGGGGGCTTGGAACACAGATACGCAGTATTTT,CASSQGSSGGAWNTDTQYF
-,TRBJ2-2,TRBD1,TRBV30,TGTGCCTGGAGCCGGGACAGATTCACCGGGGAGCTGTTTTTT,CAWSRDRFTGELFF
-,TRBJ2-5,-,TRBV5-5,TGTGCCAGCAGCCCGGCCCGGTCTGGAGAGACCCAGTACTTC,CASSPARSGETQYF
-,TRBJ2-1,TRBD2,TRBV5-1,TGCGCCAGCAGCTTGGGGCTAGCGGGAGAAGGGCAGTTCTTC,CASSLGLAGEGQFF
-,TRBJ1-5,-,TRBV6-1,TGTGCCACCTCAGTGGGCTATGGCCAGCCCCAGCATTTT,CATSVGYGQPQHF
-,TRBJ1-6,-,TRBV12-3/TRBV12-4,TGTGCCAGCAGCCCCGAATCGACAGTTAATTCACCCCTCCACTTT,CASSPESTVNSPLHF
few,TRBJ2-7,-,TRBV20-1,TGCAGTGCTATCACCCCCAGCTACGAGCAGTACTTC,CSAITPSYEQYF
-,TRBJ2-2,-,TRBV6-5,TGTGCCAGCAGTTCAACCCACCCGACAGGAAACACCGGGGAGCTGTTTTTT,CASSSTHPTGNTGELFF
few,TRBJ2-3,TRBD2,TRBV20-1,TGCAGTGCTAGACCCCCAAGCGGGAGTTCTTCGAGCACAGATACGCAGTATTTT,CSARPPSGSSSSTDTQYF
many,TRBJ2-5,-,TRBV7-8,TGTGCCAGCAGCTTAGATGGGGACATACAAGAGACCCAGTACTTC,CASSLDGDIQETQYF
few,TRBJ2-5,-,TRBV25-1,TGTGCCAGCAGTGTCAGCGGGTTAAGGGGGGAGACCCAGTACTTC,CASSVSGLRGETQYF
few,TRBJ2-1,-,TRBV5-1,TGCGCCAGCAGCTTTAGACAGGTTTCGAACAATGAGCAGTTCTTC,CASSFRQVSNNEQFF
few,TRBJ1-2,-,TRBV11-1,TGTGCCAGCAGCCAGGGGAACAGGCTCTATGGCTACACCTTC,CASSQGNRLYGYTF
-,TRBJ2-6,TRBD1,TRBV5-1,TGCGCCAGCAGCTTGAGACAGGGGGCGCCCGGGGCCAACGTCCTGACTTTC,CASSLRQGAPGANVLTF
many,TRBJ2-1,TRBD2,TRBV3-1,TGTGCCAGCAGCCAAGGGAAGGGACTAGCGGGAGAGCAGTTCTTC,CASSQGKGLAGEQFF
few,TRBJ2-1,TRBD2,TRBV7-2,TGTGCCAGCAGCCCCCTAGCGGGACTCAATGAGCAGTTCTTC,CASSPLAGLNEQFF
many,TRBJ1-2,-,TRBV20-1,TGCAGTGCTAGACCTACTCCGAGGACAGAAGCCTATGGCTACACCTTC,CSARPTPRTEAYGYTF
once,TRBJ2-3,-,TRBV29-1,TGCAGCGTTGTCGGGACCGATACGCTGTATTTT,CSVVGTDTLYF
-,TRBJ2-2,TRBD1,TRBV29-1,TGCAGCGCCCAGGACCTCGGACAGGGGGTTTCCGCGGAGCTGTTTTTT,CSAQDLGQGVSAELFF
few,TRBJ2-1,-,TRBV20-1,TGCAGTGCTAGAGCGGGACGAGCCGGGATGAATGAGCAGTTCTTC,CSARAGRAGMNEQFF
many,TRBJ2-3,-,TRBV21-1,TGTGCCAGCAGGGGAAGACAGGGGGACACAGATACGCAGTATTTT,CASRGRQGDTDTQYF
-,TRBJ2-2,TRBD2,TRBV20-1,TGCAGTGCTAGCGGGGGAGGGACCGGGGAGCTGTTTTTT,CSASGGGTGELFF
few,TRBJ1-5,-,TRBV5-1,TGCGCCAGCAGCCCAGGGGTTAGCAATCAGCCCCAGCATTTT,CASSPGVSNQPQHF
-,TRBJ2-1,TRBD1,TRBV6-2/TRBV6-3,TGTGCCAGCATGCGACAGGGCAATGAGCAGTTCTTC,CASMRQGNEQFF
-,TRBJ2-1,-,TRBV12-3/TRBV12-4,TGTGCCAGCAGTTCGGGACATTCTAGGGACAATGAGCAGTTCTTC,CASSSGHSRDNEQFF
few,TRBJ2-1,-,TRBV28,TGTGCCAGCAGTTTATTCCTCGACGAGCCAAGGAATGAGCAGTTCTTC,CASSLFLDEPRNEQFF
-,TRBJ1-5,TRBD1,TRBV20-1,TGCAGTGCTGGAGACAGGGCCAATCAGCCCCAGCATTTT,CSAGDRANQPQHF
-,TRBJ1-2,-,TRBV5-6,TGTGCCAGCACAAGCGGGGCTTCCCACTATGGCTACACCTTC,CASTSGASHYGYTF
-,TRBJ2-3,-,TRBV7-6,TGTGCCACCCAGGGGAGTACGAGGGGAGATACGCAGTATTTT,CATQGSTRGDTQYF
few,TRBJ2-3,TRBD2,TRBV19,TGTGCCAGTCCCCTTTCGGGAGGGCAGTATTTT,CASPLSGGQYF
-,TRBJ1-2,-,TRBV29-1,TGCAGCGTTCTTCCCAGGGGAGACTATGGCTACACCTTC,CSVLPRGDYGYTF
few,TRBJ2-1,TRBD2,TRBV5-1,TGCGCCAGCAGCTCCTCTAGCGGGTACAATCAGCAGTTCTTC,CASSSSSGYNQQFF